This is a list of T cell receptor beta chains from one sample in a study of T cells in localized non-small cell lung cancer. TCRdb's copy holds only in-frame clones and misses some; the assay was immunoSEQ multiplex PCR. The data hold roughly 70,000 clones, with roughly nine tenths observed a single time. This specimen consisted of peripheral blood, obtained before any cancer treatment. The receptors were sampled from a male donor aged 60 or over with stage III squamous cell lung carcinoma. Both conserved end residues are part of each CDR3. A D gene is named only where the DNA matches it firmly. Rows may omit the clone size; those that give it use once, few, many or a size class.

d_call: NA
v_call: TRBV7-9
j_call: TRBJ1-5
clone_size: NA
cdr3_aa: CASSLGLGPQHF
cdr3_nt: TGTGCCAGCAGCTTGGGATTGGGCCCCCAGCATTTT

d_call: NA
v_call: TRBV5-1
j_call: TRBJ1-4
clone_size: NA
cdr3_aa: CASRWGTSNEKLFF
cdr3_nt: TGCGCCAGCCGGTGGGGGACAAGTAATGAAAAACTGTTTTTT

d_call: NA
v_call: TRBV18
j_call: TRBJ1-1
clone_size: NA
cdr3_aa: CASSSMSWAEAFF
cdr3_nt: TGTGCCAGCTCATCCATGAGCTGGGCTGAAGCTTTCTTT

d_call: NA
v_call: TRBV11-3
j_call: TRBJ2-2
clone_size: once
cdr3_aa: CASSLDLGPNTGELFF
cdr3_nt: TGTGCCAGCAGCTTAGATTTAGGGCCGAACACCGGGGAGCTGTTTTTT

d_call: TRBD1
v_call: TRBV15
j_call: TRBJ2-5
clone_size: NA
cdr3_aa: CATSRDGTAQETQYF
cdr3_nt: TGTGCCACCAGCAGAGACGGGACAGCACAAGAGACCCAGTACTTC

d_call: NA
v_call: TRBV11-2
j_call: TRBJ1-6
clone_size: NA
cdr3_aa: CASSLGGGPNSPLHF
cdr3_nt: TGTGCCAGCAGCTTAGGGGGGGGCCCGAATTCACCCCTCCACTTT

d_call: TRBD2
v_call: TRBV7-2
j_call: TRBJ2-5
clone_size: NA
cdr3_aa: CASSLRTSGGRETQYF
cdr3_nt: TGTGCCAGCAGCTTACGGACTAGCGGGGGGCGGGAGACCCAGTACTTC

d_call: NA
v_call: TRBV6-5
j_call: TRBJ2-6
clone_size: few
cdr3_aa: CASSYVATGANVLTF
cdr3_nt: TGTGCCAGCAGTTACGTGGCAACTGGGGCCAACGTCCTGACTTTC

d_call: NA
v_call: TRBV9
j_call: TRBJ1-3
clone_size: NA
cdr3_aa: CASSGGTLGGNTIYF
cdr3_nt: TGTGCCAGCAGTGGCGGGACTCTCGGCGGAAACACCATATATTTT

d_call: TRBD2
v_call: TRBV9
j_call: TRBJ2-3
clone_size: NA
cdr3_aa: CASSSRTSGRADTQYF
cdr3_nt: TGTGCCAGCAGCTCTCGGACTAGCGGAAGGGCAGATACGCAGTATTTT

d_call: TRBD1
v_call: TRBV6-5
j_call: TRBJ1-2
clone_size: NA
cdr3_aa: CASSNRQGAGGYTF
cdr3_nt: TGTGCCAGCAGTAATCGACAGGGGGCGGGTGGCTACACCTTC

d_call: NA
v_call: TRBV9
j_call: TRBJ2-1
clone_size: NA
cdr3_aa: CASSVAEGEQFF
cdr3_nt: TGTGCCAGCAGCGTGGCAGAGGGTGAGCAGTTCTTC

d_call: NA
v_call: TRBV6-5
j_call: TRBJ2-5
clone_size: NA
cdr3_aa: CASSYGGRETQYF
cdr3_nt: TGTGCCAGCAGTTACGGGGGGCGGGAGACCCAGTACTTC

d_call: NA
v_call: TRBV7-6
j_call: TRBJ2-5
clone_size: NA
cdr3_aa: CASSLGSVYQETQYF
cdr3_nt: TGTGCCAGCAGCCTAGGGTCAGTGTACCAAGAGACCCAGTACTTC

d_call: NA
v_call: TRBV19
j_call: TRBJ2-2
clone_size: NA
cdr3_aa: CASSIATDTGELFF
cdr3_nt: TGTGCCAGTAGTATAGCGACCGACACCGGGGAGCTGTTTTTT

d_call: NA
v_call: TRBV7-3
j_call: TRBJ2-5
clone_size: NA
cdr3_aa: CASSIYEGETQYF
cdr3_nt: TGTGCCAGCAGCATCTATGAGGGAGAGACCCAGTACTTC

d_call: NA
v_call: TRBV2
j_call: TRBJ1-2
clone_size: few
cdr3_aa: CASGARKSYGYTF
cdr3_nt: TGTGCCAGCGGAGCCCGCAAGAGCTATGGCTACACCTTC

d_call: TRBD1
v_call: TRBV12-5
j_call: TRBJ1-6
clone_size: once
cdr3_aa: CASGLDRGYNSPLHF
cdr3_nt: TGTGCTAGTGGTTTGGACAGGGGTTATAATTCACCCCTCCACTTT

d_call: TRBD2
v_call: TRBV19
j_call: TRBJ2-3
clone_size: NA
cdr3_aa: CASSIPSGGSTDTQYF
cdr3_nt: TGTGCCAGTAGTATACCCAGCGGGGGTAGCACAGATACGCAGTATTTT

d_call: NA
v_call: TRBV6-6
j_call: TRBJ2-1
clone_size: NA
cdr3_aa: CASSPGGPLGEQFF
cdr3_nt: TGTGCCAGCAGTCCCGGGGGGCCCCTCGGTGAGCAGTTCTTC

d_call: TRBD2
v_call: TRBV19
j_call: TRBJ2-3
clone_size: NA
cdr3_aa: CASSIPSGGAGDTQYF
cdr3_nt: TGTGCCAGTAGTATCCCCAGCGGGGGGGCTGGGGATACGCAGTATTTT

d_call: NA
v_call: TRBV6-5
j_call: TRBJ2-2
clone_size: NA
cdr3_aa: CASRKPGRNTGELFF
cdr3_nt: TGTGCCAGCAGGAAGCCGGGACGGAACACCGGGGAGCTGTTTTTT

d_call: NA
v_call: TRBV12-5
j_call: TRBJ1-5
clone_size: few
cdr3_aa: CASGSGRPNSNQPQHF
cdr3_nt: TGTGCTAGTGGTTCAGGGCGGCCAAATAGCAATCAGCCCCAGCATTTT

d_call: NA
v_call: TRBV14
j_call: TRBJ1-2
clone_size: NA
cdr3_aa: CASSPFIGSGYTF
cdr3_nt: TGTGCCAGCAGCCCCTTCATAGGTAGTGGCTACACCTTC

d_call: TRBD2
v_call: TRBV29-1
j_call: TRBJ2-5
clone_size: NA
cdr3_aa: CSVLAGGGKTQYF
cdr3_nt: TGCAGCGTCCTAGCGGGGGGTGGAAAGACCCAGTACTTC

d_call: NA
v_call: TRBV19
j_call: TRBJ1-2
clone_size: NA
cdr3_aa: CASRLGKPELNYGYTF
cdr3_nt: TGTGCCAGTAGACTGGGGAAGCCCGAACTAAACTATGGCTACACCTTC

d_call: TRBD2
v_call: TRBV4-2
j_call: TRBJ2-3
clone_size: NA
cdr3_aa: CASSQDESGGRDTQYF
cdr3_nt: TGTGCCAGCAGCCAAGATGAGAGCGGGGGTAGAGATACGCAGTATTTT

d_call: NA
v_call: TRBV19
j_call: TRBJ2-7
clone_size: NA
cdr3_aa: CASRPAGGNEQYF
cdr3_nt: TGTGCCAGCCGGCCGGCCGGCGGGAACGAGCAGTACTTC

d_call: NA
v_call: TRBV5-8
j_call: TRBJ1-4
clone_size: NA
cdr3_aa: CASSLISDGSTNEKLFF
cdr3_nt: TGTGCCAGCAGCTTGATCTCCGACGGGTCAACTAATGAAAAACTGTTTTTT

d_call: NA
v_call: TRBV7-2
j_call: TRBJ2-3
clone_size: NA
cdr3_aa: CASSLATASGDTQYF
cdr3_nt: TGTGCCAGCAGCTTAGCCACAGCCTCCGGGGATACGCAGTATTTT

d_call: NA
v_call: TRBV28
j_call: TRBJ1-3
clone_size: NA
cdr3_aa: CASSFSPAGSGNTIYF
cdr3_nt: TGTGCCAGCAGTTTCTCCCCCGCTGGGTCTGGAAACACCATATATTTT